This T cell receptor beta chain stems from a study of shared clonotypes between healthy human individuals. Profiling relied on immunoSEQ multiplex PCR, and the TCRdb table lists in-frame clones only, not all of them. There are millions of clones in the sample; approximately 92% occur only once, and roughly 0.15% lies in the top ten. This clone has a single count. Antigen unknown. Additional DNA sequences in this sample encode the identical CDR3. Study-wide results and limits: Investigators expected sequencing depth to affect clonotype sharing among donors. Naive CD4 clonotype sharing across a handful of donors was approximately 5%.

The ends were cut back, 4 bases at V and 4 bases at J, with 14 bases in the middle. CDR1 is SGHRS, CDR2 YFSETQ, per germline. The length of the CDR3 is 15 residues. V usage is TRBV5-1 and J usage is TRBJ2-2; D may be TRBD2 (6 bases). What was sequenced was naive CD4+ T cells sorted from blood. The subset was: CD45RA+ positively selected. This clonotype was obtained from a man between 18 and 35 years old in good health. The CDR3, as DNA: TGCGCCAGCAGCCTTGGAGGGGCCCCCACCGGGGAGCTGTTTTTT. Translating gives CASSLGGAPTGELFF.